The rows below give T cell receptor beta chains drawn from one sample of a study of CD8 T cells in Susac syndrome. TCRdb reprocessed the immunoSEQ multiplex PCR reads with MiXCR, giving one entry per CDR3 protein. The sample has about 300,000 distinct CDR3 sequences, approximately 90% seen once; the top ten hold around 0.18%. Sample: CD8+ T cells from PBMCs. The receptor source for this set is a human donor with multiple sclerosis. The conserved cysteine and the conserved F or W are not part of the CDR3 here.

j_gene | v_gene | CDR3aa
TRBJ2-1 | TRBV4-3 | ASSQEAGLTYNEQF
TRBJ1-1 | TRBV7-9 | ASSLEASGNTEAF
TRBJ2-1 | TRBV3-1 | ASILTSGRSLNHNEQF
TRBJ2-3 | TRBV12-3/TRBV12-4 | ASSSTSGGATDTQY
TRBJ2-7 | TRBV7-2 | ASSFTPSGMTYEQY
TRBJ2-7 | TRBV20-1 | SISGSDIEQY
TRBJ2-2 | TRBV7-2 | ASSPGGGGELF
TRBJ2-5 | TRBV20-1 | SARLGLQETQY
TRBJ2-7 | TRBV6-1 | ASSETLAGTISSWEQY
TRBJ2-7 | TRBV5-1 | ASSRGAPSLTYEQY
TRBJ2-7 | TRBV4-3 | ASSYRLAGYEQY
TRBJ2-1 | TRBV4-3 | ASSQGLRTSIEQF
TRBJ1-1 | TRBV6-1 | ASSEHRTANTEAF
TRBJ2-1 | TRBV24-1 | ATSGGAEQF
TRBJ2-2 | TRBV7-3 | ASSSDRAGELF
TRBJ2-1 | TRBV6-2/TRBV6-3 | ASSYPSGPEDNEQF
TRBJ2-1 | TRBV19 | ASSLTSAINEQF
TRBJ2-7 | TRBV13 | ASSFDRSYEQY
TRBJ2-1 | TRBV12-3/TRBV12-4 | ASSYVDSYNEQF
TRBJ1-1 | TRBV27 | ASSFRGPNTEAF
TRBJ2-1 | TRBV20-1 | SAPDYAGGQYNEQF
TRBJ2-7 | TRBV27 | ASSSIGFGSYEQY
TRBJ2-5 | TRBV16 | ASSQTGADQETQY
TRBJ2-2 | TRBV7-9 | ASSFAGRLENTGELF
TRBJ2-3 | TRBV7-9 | ASRAPSGASTDTQY
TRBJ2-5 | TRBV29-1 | SVPGLRRETQY
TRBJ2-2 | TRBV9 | ASSAVEQGAFVTGELF
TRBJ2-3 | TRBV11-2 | ASSLVRLAGGADTQY
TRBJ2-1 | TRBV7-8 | ASSHSGSRGEQF
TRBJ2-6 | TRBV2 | ATDGTASGANVLT
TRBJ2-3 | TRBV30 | AWSGQREGDTDTQY
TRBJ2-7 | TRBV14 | ASSFVGAGYEQY
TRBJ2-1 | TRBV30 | AWGETSGGI
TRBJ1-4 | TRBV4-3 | ASSRDSATNEKLF
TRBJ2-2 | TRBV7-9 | ASSYANSRFAGELF
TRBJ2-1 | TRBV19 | ASTLNNEQF
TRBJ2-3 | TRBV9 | TSSPNLKINTDTQY
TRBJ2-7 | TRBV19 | ASRQTGHYEQY
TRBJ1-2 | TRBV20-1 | SVQGFGYT
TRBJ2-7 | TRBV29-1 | CVLSAYEQY
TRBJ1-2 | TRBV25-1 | ASTGLTGGIDRRSYT
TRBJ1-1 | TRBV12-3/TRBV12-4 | ASSSGGLNTEAF
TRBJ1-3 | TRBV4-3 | ASSQADRIDSGNTIY
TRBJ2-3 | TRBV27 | ASSLLTGEVADTQY
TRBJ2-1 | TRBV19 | ASSIWNEQF
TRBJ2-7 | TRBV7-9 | ASSFSVSGDSYEQY
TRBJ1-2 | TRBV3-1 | ASSQDGRGLEGYT
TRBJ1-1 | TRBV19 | ASSITSGITEAF